The 2 T cell receptor beta chains reported below all come from one sample, sequenced in a study of coeliac disease (dated by TCRdb to between 2021 and 2024). Receptors were amplified or captured by the immunoSEQ multiplex PCR assay. TCRdb limited this immuneACCESS table to in-frame rearrangements with V and J called. A share of clones is missing; checked studies link under half to unresolved V genes, and the rest is unexplained. This sample holds several thousand clones; around three fifths were observed only once. The leading ten clones occupy around 10% of the sample. Input material: intraepithelial lymphocytes from the gut. The label giving this sample's cell subset or site can be read as: intraepithelial cell (IEC) fraction of small intestinal biopsy. Receptor source: a woman aged 60-70 years with celiac disease.

This clone was detected a few times. The chain is built from TRBV19 and TRBJ2-1; possibly TRBD2 for D (6 bases). The germline V gene has CDR1 LNHDA and CDR2 SQIVND (reference sequence). Trimming pared 7 bases from V and 0 bases from J, leaving 10 bases between. The CDR3 length is 14 residues. The CDR3 sequence is CASNGDSSYNEQFF. The CDR3 DNA is TGTGCCAGTAACGGGGACTCCTCCTACAATGAGCAGTTCTTC.

The rearrangement joins TRBV11-2 to TRBJ1-3, with TRBD1 matching over 10 bases. Germline V lookup: CDR1 SGHAT, CDR2 FQNNGV. The trim removed 4 bases at V and 6 bases at J, leaving 12 bases unmatched. The CDR3 has 17 amino acids. The CDR3 is CASSWPTVGTGVNTIYF. The CDR3 nucleotides are TGTGCCAGCAGCTGGCCTACCGTGGGGACAGGGGTAAACACCATATATTTT.